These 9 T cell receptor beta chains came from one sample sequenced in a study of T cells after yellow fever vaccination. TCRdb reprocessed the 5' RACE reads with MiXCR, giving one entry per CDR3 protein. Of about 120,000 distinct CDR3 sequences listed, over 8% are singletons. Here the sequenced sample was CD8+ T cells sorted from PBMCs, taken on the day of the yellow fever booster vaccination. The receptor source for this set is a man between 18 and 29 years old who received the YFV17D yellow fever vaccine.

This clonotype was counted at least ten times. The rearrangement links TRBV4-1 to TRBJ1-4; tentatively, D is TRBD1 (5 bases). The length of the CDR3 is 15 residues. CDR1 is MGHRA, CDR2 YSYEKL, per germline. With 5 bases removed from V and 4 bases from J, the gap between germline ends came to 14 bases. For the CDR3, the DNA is TGCGCCAGCAGCTTTTTTGGGGGAGATAATGAAAAACTGTTTTTT. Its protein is CASSFFGGDNEKLFF.

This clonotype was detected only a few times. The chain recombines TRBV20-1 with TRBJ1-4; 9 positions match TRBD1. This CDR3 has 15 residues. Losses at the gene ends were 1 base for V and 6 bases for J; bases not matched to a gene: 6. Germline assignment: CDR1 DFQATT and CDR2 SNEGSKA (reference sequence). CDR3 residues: CSARGRDREHEKLFF. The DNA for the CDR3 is TGCAGTGCTAGAGGCCGGGACAGGGAACATGAAAAACTGTTTTTT.

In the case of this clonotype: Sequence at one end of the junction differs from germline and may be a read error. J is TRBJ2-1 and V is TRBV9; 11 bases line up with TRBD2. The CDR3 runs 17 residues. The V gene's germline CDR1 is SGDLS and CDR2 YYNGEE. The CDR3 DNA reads TGTGCCAGCAGCACGTACCCGCTAGCGGGGGGCGGCAATGAGCAGCTCTTC. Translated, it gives CASSTYPLAGGGNEQLF.

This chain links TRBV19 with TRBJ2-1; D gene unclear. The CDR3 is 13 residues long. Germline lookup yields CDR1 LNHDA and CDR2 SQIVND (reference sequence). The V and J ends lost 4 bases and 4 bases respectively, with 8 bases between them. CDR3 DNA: TGTGCCAGTAGTACGACGGTATACAATGAGCAGTTCTTC. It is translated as CASSTTVYNEQFF.

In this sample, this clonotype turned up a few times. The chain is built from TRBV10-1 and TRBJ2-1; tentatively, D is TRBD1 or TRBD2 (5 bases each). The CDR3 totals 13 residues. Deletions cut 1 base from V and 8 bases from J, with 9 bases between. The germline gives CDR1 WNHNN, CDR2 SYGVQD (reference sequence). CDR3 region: CASSELGDHEQFF. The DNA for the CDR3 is TGCGCCAGCAGTGAGTTGGGGGACCATGAGCAGTTCTTC.

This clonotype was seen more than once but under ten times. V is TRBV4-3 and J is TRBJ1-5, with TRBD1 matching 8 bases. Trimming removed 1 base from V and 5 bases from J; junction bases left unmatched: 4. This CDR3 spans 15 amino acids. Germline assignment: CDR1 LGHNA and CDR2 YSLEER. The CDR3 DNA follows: TGCGCCAGCAGCCAAGGGACAGGGAAGGATCAGCCCCAGCATTTT. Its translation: CASSQGTGKDQPQHF.

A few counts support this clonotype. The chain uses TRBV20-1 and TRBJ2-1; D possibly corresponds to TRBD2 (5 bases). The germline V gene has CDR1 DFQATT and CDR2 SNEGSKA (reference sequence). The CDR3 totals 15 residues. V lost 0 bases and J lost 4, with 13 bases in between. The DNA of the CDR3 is TGCAGTGCTAGAGATAAAGCGGTGAAGTACAATGAGCAGTTCTTC. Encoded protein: CSARDKAVKYNEQFF.

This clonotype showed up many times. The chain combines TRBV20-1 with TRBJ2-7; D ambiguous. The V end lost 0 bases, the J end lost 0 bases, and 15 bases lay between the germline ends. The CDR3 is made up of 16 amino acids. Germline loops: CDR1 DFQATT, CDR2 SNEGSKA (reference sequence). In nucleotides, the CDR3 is TGCAGTGCTAGAGATCTCCAAGCTCACAGCTCCTACGAGCAGTACTTC. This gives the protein CSARDLQAHSSYEQYF.

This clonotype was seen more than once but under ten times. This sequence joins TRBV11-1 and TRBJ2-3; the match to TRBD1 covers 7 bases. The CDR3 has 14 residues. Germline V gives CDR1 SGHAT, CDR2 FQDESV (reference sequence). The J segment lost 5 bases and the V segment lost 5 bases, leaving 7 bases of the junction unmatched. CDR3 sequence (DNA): TGTGCCAGCAGCACCTGGACAGGTTTAGATACGCAGTATTTT. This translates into CASSTWTGLDTQYF. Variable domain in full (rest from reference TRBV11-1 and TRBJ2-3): EAEVAQSPRYKITEKSQAVAFWCDPISGHATLYWYRQILGQGPELLVQFQDESVVDDSQLPKDRFSAERLKGVDSTLKIQPAELGDSAMYLCASSTWTGLDTQYFGPGTRLTVL.